These 27 T cell receptor beta chains originate from one sample sequenced in a study of blood T cell repertoires in COVID-19. Generated by immunoSEQ multiplex PCR, the TCRdb table keeps only in-frame clones and is missing some. This table has 120,000 to 150,000 clones, about 85% appearing once. The sequenced material came from peripheral blood. Receptors originate from a human donor in a cohort sampled during active COVID-19.

The rearrangement uses TRBV5-6 and TRBJ2-4; the match to TRBD1 covers 10 bases. Unmatched junction bases numbered 11, after V lost 5 bases and J lost 9 bases. The CDR3 is 15 amino acids. Germline V gene data show CDR1 as SGHDT and CDR2 as YYEEEE. CDR3 sequence (DNA): TGTGCCAGCAGGTACGGACAGGGGGGAGGAGGCATTCAGTACTTC. This encodes CASRYGQGGGGIQYF.

V usage is TRBV21-1 and J usage is TRBJ1-2; the DNA was not compared with TRBD1, the D call given in the table. TRBV21-1 corresponds to a pseudogene. This CDR3 region has 15 residues. The CDR3 bases are TGTGCCAGCAGACACAGGGGCCCCGCTAACTATGGCTACACCTTC. Amino acid sequence: CASRHRGPANYGYTF.

The J gene is TRBJ2-2, the V gene TRBV5-1; a weak D match, TRBD1 (5 bases). Germline CDR1 and CDR2: SGHRS and YFSETQ. The V end lost 5 bases, the J end lost 8 bases, and 13 bases lay between the germline ends. This CDR3 region has 13 residues. The CDR3 coding sequence is TGCGCCAGCAGAATAGGGGTAACGGGGGAGCTGTTTTTT. Residues: CASRIGVTGELFF.

This clone has just one count. The gene calls are TRBV7-8 and TRBJ1-5; D unclear. The CDR3 has 13 amino acids. Per the germline V gene, CDR1 is SGHVS and CDR2 is FQNEAQ. Between the trimmed V and J ends, which lost 1 base and 5 bases, there was a span of 6 bases. Here the CDR3 DNA reads TGTGCCAGCAGCTTAGGGGGAGATCAGCCCCAGCATTTT. This encodes CASSLGGDQPQHF.

V and J are TRBV5-1 and TRBJ1-2; weak D call: TRBD1 (5 bases). The CDR3 extends over 14 amino acids. V was pared by 2 bases and J by 8 bases, with 16 bases between. Germline V gene data show CDR1 as SGHRS and CDR2 as YFSETQ. This CDR3 reads CASSFGGAEGGYTF. DNA for the CDR3: TGCGCCAGCAGCTTTGGAGGGGCTGAGGGGGGCTACACCTTC.

V usage is TRBV7-2 and J usage is TRBJ1-2; no definite D call. Germline CDR1 SGHTA, CDR2 FQGNSA. The germline V and J ends were trimmed by 5 bases and 2 bases, with 9 bases remaining between them. The CDR3 spans 13 residues. The CDR3 protein is CASSQTENYGYTF. The CDR3 DNA is TGTGCCAGCAGCCAAACAGAAAACTATGGCTACACCTTC.

V gene TRBV11-2 combines with J gene TRBJ2-1; 13 positions match TRBD2. The CDR3 is 18 residues long. Germline loops: CDR1 SGHAT, CDR2 FQNNGV. The junction had 7 bases not matched to a gene; V was cut back by 5 bases and J by 0 bases. The DNA for the CDR3 is TGTGCCAGCAGCGTCGGGACTAGCGGGGCGAACTCCTACAATGAGCAGTTCTTC. The encoded protein is CASSVGTSGANSYNEQFF.

CDR3 sequence (DNA): TGTGCCAGTAGTATAGATCCCCCAGGCCGGACTGAAGCTTTCTTT. It is translated as CASSIDPPGRTEAFF. The chain is built from TRBV19 and TRBJ1-1; D is ambiguous. The V gene lost 0 bases and the J gene lost 5 bases, with 13 bases spanning the gap. CDR1 and CDR2 from the germline V gene are LNHDA and SQIVND (reference sequence). This CDR3 comprises 15 residues.

The V and J genes are TRBV18 and TRBJ1-1; possible D gene TRBD1, 5 bases. Germline assignment: CDR1 KGHSH and CDR2 LQKENI. The CDR3 is 16 residues long. V was clipped by 5 bases and J by 0 bases, with 16 bases between them. The CDR3 reads CASSSMDNGLNTEAFF. CDR3 coding DNA: TGTGCCAGCTCATCAATGGACAACGGGTTGAACACTGAAGCTTTCTTT.

The chain employs TRBV7-8 and TRBJ2-1, with D maybe TRBD2 (7 bases). V lost 5 bases and J lost 6, with 17 bases in between. Germline CDR1 reads SGHVS; CDR2 reads FQNEAQ. This CDR3 has 15 residues. The CDR3 reads CASSHRGGGGNEQFF. The CDR3 DNA sequence: TGTGCCAGCAGCCACCGAGGAGGGGGGGGCAATGAGCAGTTCTTC.

The chain has TRBV4-3 and TRBJ1-3, with 10 bases matching TRBD1. J lost 4 bases, V lost 3 bases, and 3 bases had no gene match. This CDR3 has 15 residues. The V gene's germline CDR1 is LGHNA and CDR2 YSLEER. The chain's CDR3 is CASSQDRGEGNTIYF. The CDR3 DNA follows: TGCGCCAGCAGCCAGGACAGGGGGGAAGGAAACACCATATATTTT.

The chain couples TRBV18 to TRBJ2-7; D remains unclear. The CDR3 spans 13 residues. The V and J ends lost 0 bases and 5 bases respectively, with 8 bases between them. Germline CDR1 and CDR2: KGHSH and LQKENI. CDR3 region: CASSPPGQDEQYF. As DNA, the CDR3 is TGTGCCAGCTCACCACCTGGTCAGGACGAGCAGTACTTC.

The chain links TRBV2 to TRBJ1-2, with 9 bases matching TRBD1. The CDR3 is made up of 14 amino acids. Germline CDR1 is SNHLY and CDR2 is FYNNEI. V gave up 7 bases and J gave up 5 bases; unmatched junction bases: 8. This CDR3 is CASTLGTGNYGYTF. Written as DNA, the CDR3 is TGTGCCAGCACCCTAGGGACAGGGAATTATGGCTACACCTTC.

The genes are TRBV6-5 and TRBJ2-7, with D perhaps matching TRBD2 (6 bases). V lost 7 bases and J 4 bases, leaving 11 bases between the germline ends. The germline gives CDR1 MNHEY, CDR2 SVGAGI. The CDR3 sequence is 12 residues long. The CDR3 region is CASTVSGYEQYF. The CDR3 DNA is TGTGCCAGCACGGTCAGCGGGTACGAGCAGTACTTC.

This CDR3 is CASSTRTGRGNTIYF. In DNA form, the CDR3 reads TGTGCCAGTAGTACCAGGACAGGACGGGGAAACACCATATATTTT. The chain carries TRBV19 and TRBJ1-3, with TRBD1 matching 7 bases. CDR3 length: 15 amino acids. V was clipped by 4 bases and J by 4 bases; unmatched bases: 7. Per germline, CDR1 LNHDA and CDR2 SQIVND (reference sequence).

V is TRBV27 and J is TRBJ1-1, with TRBD1 as a possible D gene (6 bases). The germline V and J ends were trimmed by 3 bases and 2 bases, with 10 bases remaining between them. This CDR3 has 14 amino acids. Germline CDR1 and CDR2: MNHEY and SMNVEV (reference sequence). CDR3 sequence (DNA): TGTGCCAGCAGTTTTAACAGGGCTAACACTGAAGCTTTCTTT. Protein sequence: CASSFNRANTEAFF.

V is TRBV7-9 and J is TRBJ1-2; D gene unclear. Per the germline V gene, CDR1 is SEHNR and CDR2 is FQNEAQ (reference sequence). CDR3 length: 12 residues. The ends were cut back, 8 bases at V and 8 bases at J, with 15 bases in the middle. The CDR3 sequence: CASSEASWGYTF. CDR3 bases: TGTGCCAGCTCCGAGGCCTCCTGGGGCTACACCTTC.

As for this clone: The junction departs from the called germline gene at one end, perhaps through a read error. CDR3 nucleotides: TGTGCTAGCAGCTTGGGTCTAGCGGGGAAAGAGACCCAGTACTTC. Translating gives CASSLGLAGKETQYF. The chain employs TRBV7-7 and TRBJ2-5, with 9 bases aligning to TRBD2. This CDR3 has 15 amino acids. Germline CDR1 reads SSHAT; CDR2 reads FNYEAQ (reference sequence).

The chain carries TRBV5-1 and TRBJ1-1, with 7 nucleotides matching TRBD1. This CDR3 spans 13 amino acids. CDR1 SGHRS and CDR2 YFSETQ come from the germline V gene. The ends lost 2 bases at V and 7 bases at J; junction bases unmatched: 5. Written as DNA, the CDR3 is TGCGCCAGCAGCTTAGAGGGGGCTATTGAAGCTTTCTTT. Protein: CASSLEGAIEAFF.

The chain couples TRBV5-1 to TRBJ1-2; 9 nucleotides align to TRBD1. This CDR3 has 14 residues. Germline assignment: CDR1 SGHRS and CDR2 YFSETQ. V shed 0 bases and J 8 bases; nucleotides not matched to a gene: 5. The CDR3 here is CASSLERTGVGYTF. The CDR3 coding sequence is TGCGCCAGCAGCTTGGAGCGGACAGGGGTCGGCTACACCTTC.

CDR3 nucleotides: TGTGCCAGCAGCTTTTCGGGAGGGGACGGGGAGCTGTTTTTT. Translation gives CASSFSGGDGELFF. V usage is TRBV7-8 and J usage is TRBJ2-2; 8 nucleotides agree with TRBD2. The CDR3 contains 14 residues. Germline values: CDR1 SGHVS, CDR2 FQNEAQ. Trimming took 3 bases from V and 7 from J; bases not matched to a gene: 4.

The chain links TRBV6-2 or TRBV6-3 to TRBJ2-3, with D perhaps TRBD1 (7 bases). The CDR3 length is 17 residues. Deletions cut 3 bases from V and 0 bases from J, with 16 bases between. CDR1 MNHEY and CDR2 SVGEGT come from the germline V gene. The CDR3 DNA follows: TGTGCCAGCAGTTATCCCCCGACAGGGACTAGCACAGATACGCAGTATTTT. Translated, it gives CASSYPPTGTSTDTQYF.

CDR3 bases: TGTGCCAGCAGTCGACCGGGTCTCCTTACGCCGGGGGCCAACGTCCTGACTTTC. Amino acids: CASSRPGLLTPGANVLTF. The chain has TRBV28 and TRBJ2-6, with D hard to call. The CDR3 spans 18 residues. The germline V gene encodes CDR1 MDHEN and CDR2 SYDVKM. Trimming removed 5 bases at V and 4 bases at J, with 21 bases between. Drawing the rest from reference TRBV28 and TRBJ2-6, the complete variable domain is DVKVTQSSRYLVKRTGEKVFLECVQDMDHENMFWYRQDPGLGLRLIYFSYDVKMKEKGDIPEGYSVSREKKERFSLILESASTNQTSMYLCASSRPGLLTPGANVLTFGAGSRLTVL.

The table lists this clone with a count of one. The V gene is TRBV2, the J gene TRBJ2-2, with TRBD1 matching 10 bases. CDR1 is SNHLY, CDR2 FYNNEI, per germline. The CDR3 is made up of 16 amino acids. The ends lost 5 bases at V and 5 bases at J; junction bases unmatched: 8. The chain's CDR3 is CASSITRQGATGELFF. CDR3 sequence (DNA): TGTGCCAGCAGTATTACGAGACAGGGGGCAACCGGGGAGCTGTTTTTT.

This clone was seen just once. V and J are TRBV27 and TRBJ2-2, with 12 bases fitting TRBD2. The CDR3 length is 15 residues. Unmatched junction bases numbered 2, after V lost 4 bases and J lost 5 bases. Germline CDR1 reads MNHEY; CDR2 reads SMNVEV (reference sequence). This CDR3 is CASSSLAGGTGELFF. The CDR3 bases are TGTGCCAGCAGTTCCCTAGCGGGGGGGACCGGGGAGCTGTTTTTT.

The V and J genes are TRBV5-6 and TRBJ1-2, with 8 nucleotides matching TRBD1. Trimming removed 2 bases from V and 8 bases from J; junction bases left unmatched: 8. From germline, CDR1 is SGHDT and CDR2 YYEEEE. The CDR3 runs to 14 residues. The CDR3 region has the DNA TGTGCCAGCAGCTTCCCCCAGGGGGCAGGAGGCTACACCTTC. It translates to CASSFPQGAGGYTF.

The rearrangement uses TRBV12-3 or TRBV12-4 and TRBJ1-1; the D is unclear. With 0 bases removed from V and 10 bases from J, the gap between germline ends came to 12 bases. The CDR3 has 13 residues. For the CDR3, the DNA is TGTGCCAGCAGTTTAGCGGCGGAGGGAAGAGCTTTCTTT. It specifies CASSLAAEGRAFF.